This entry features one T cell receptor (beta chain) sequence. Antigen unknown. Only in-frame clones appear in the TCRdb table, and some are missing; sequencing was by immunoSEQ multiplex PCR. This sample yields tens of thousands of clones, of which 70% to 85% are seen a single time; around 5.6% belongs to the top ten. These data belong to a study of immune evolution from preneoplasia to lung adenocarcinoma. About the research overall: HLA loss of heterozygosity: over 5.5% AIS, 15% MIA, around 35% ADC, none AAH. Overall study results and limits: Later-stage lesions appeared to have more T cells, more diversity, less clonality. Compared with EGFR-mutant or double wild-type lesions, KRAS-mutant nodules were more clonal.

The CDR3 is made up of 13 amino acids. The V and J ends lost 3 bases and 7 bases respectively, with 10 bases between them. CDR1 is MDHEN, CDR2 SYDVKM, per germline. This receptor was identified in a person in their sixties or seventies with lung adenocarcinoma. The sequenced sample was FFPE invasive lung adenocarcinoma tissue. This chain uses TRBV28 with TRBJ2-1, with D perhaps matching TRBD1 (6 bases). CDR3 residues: CASSFWQGNEQFF. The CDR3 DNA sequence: TGTGCCAGCAGTTTCTGGCAGGGGAATGAGCAGTTCTTC.